The present TCR beta chain was sequenced within a study of Graves' ophthalmopathy and Graves' hyperthyroidism. From RNA, the CDR3 regions of TCR beta chains were amplified and sequenced. HTBI-primed RT-PCR formed the first round, and a multiplex PCR formed the second. TCRdb re-derived calls from the multiplex PCR reads in MiXCR, one entry per CDR3 protein. The table includes approximately 700,000 distinct CDR3 sequences, about 41% detected once. There are 15 residues in the CDR3. Germline assignment: CDR1 SGHTA and CDR2 FQGNSA. V shed 5 bases and J 2 bases; nucleotides not matched to a gene: 8. The sequence was collected from an adult man with Graves' ophthalmopathy. Specimen: peripheral blood. V gene TRBV7-2 combines with J gene TRBJ2-7; 8 bases are a match to TRBD1. The CDR3 here is CASSTGQGVAYEQYF. For the CDR3, the DNA is TGTGCCAGCAGCACAGGACAGGGTGTTGCCTACGAGCAGTACTTC. Filled out from reference TRBV7-2 and TRBJ2-7, the complete variable domain reads GAGVSQSPSNKVTEKGKDVELRCDPISGHTALYWYRQSLGQGLEFLIYFQGNSAPDKSGLPSDRFSAERTGGSVSTLTIQRTQQEDSAVYLCASSTGQGVAYEQYFGPGTRLTVT.